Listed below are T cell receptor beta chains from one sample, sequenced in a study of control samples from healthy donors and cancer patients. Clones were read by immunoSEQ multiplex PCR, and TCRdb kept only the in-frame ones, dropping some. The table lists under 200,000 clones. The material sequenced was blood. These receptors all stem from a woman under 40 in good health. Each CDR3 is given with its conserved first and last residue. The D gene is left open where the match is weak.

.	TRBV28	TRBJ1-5	TGTGCCAGCAGCTACACAGGTAGCGATCAGCCCCAGCATTTT	CASSYTGSDQPQHF
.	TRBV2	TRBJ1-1	TGTGCCAGCAGTGCCCAGGAGGAAGGTGAAGCTTTCTTT	CASSAQEEGEAFF
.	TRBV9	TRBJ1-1	TGTGCCAGCAGACCGTATGGGGGCTATGGCACTGAAGCTTTCTTT	CASRPYGGYGTEAFF
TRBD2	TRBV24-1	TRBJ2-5	TGTGCCACCAGTGATCGACTAGCGGGGATGGAGACCCAGTACTTC	CATSDRLAGMETQYF
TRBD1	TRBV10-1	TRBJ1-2	TGCGCCAGCAGTCCGGGACAGGGCTATGGCTACACCTTC	CASSPGQGYGYTF
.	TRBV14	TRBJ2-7	TGTGCCAGCAGCCGATCGTCCGCGGGGTTAGGCTACGAGCAGTACTTC	CASSRSSAGLGYEQYF
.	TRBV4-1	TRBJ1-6	TGCGCCAGCAGCCAAGATGGGGTCGAAGTCTATAATTCACCCCTCCACTTT	CASSQDGVEVYNSPLHF
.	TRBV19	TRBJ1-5	TGTGCCAGTAGTATCCGTCCCCGAGGGGAGGTGGGGAGTCAGCCCCAGCATTTT	CASSIRPRGEVGSQPQHF
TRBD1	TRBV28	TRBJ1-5	TGTGCCAGCAGTACAGGGGCGGAGCAGCCCCAGCATTTT	CASSTGAEQPQHF
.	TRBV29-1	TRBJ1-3	TGCAGCGGAGGAGGGGGCTCTGGAAACACCATATATTTT	CSGGGGSGNTIYF
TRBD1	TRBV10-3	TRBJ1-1	TGTGCCATCAGTGAGACAGGGGAGTTAACTGAAGCTTTCTTT	CAISETGELTEAFF
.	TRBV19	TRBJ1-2	TGTGCCAGTAGTATCTCTAACACAGGGTTTCCCTATGGCTACACCTTC	CASSISNTGFPYGYTF
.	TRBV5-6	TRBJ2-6	TGTGCCAGCAGCTCAGAGAGTAGGGCTGGGGCCAACGTCCTGACTTTC	CASSSESRAGANVLTF
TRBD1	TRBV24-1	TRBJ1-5	TGTGCCACCAGCGACAGGGGGCGGTGGGTTCCCCAGCATTTT	CATSDRGRWVPQHF
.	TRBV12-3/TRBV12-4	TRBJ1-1	TGTGCCAGCAGTTTACGCCACACTGAAGCTTTCTTT	CASSLRHTEAFF
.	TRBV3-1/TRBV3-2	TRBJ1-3	TGTGCCAGCAGCGAGAGATTGGTCAAAGGGTCCGGAAACACCATATATTTT	CASSERLVKGSGNTIYF
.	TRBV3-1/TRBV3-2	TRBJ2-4	TGTGCCAGCAGCCAAGTTAGCGGACGGCTAAAAAACATTCAGTACTTC	CASSQVSGRLKNIQYF
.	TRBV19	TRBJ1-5	TGTGCCAGTAGTACCACCCTGAGGGGAGGCAATCAGCCCCAGCATTTT	CASSTTLRGGNQPQHF
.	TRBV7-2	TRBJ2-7	TGTGCCAGCAGCTTCCTAGGGCCCCACGAGCAGTACTTC	CASSFLGPHEQYF
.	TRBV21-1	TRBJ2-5	TGTGCCAGCAGTGAGACCCAGTACTTC	CASSETQYF
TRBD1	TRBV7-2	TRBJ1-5	TGTGCCAGCAGCTTCGACAGGGACCAGCCCCAGCATTTT	CASSFDRDQPQHF
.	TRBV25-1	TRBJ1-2	TGTGCCAGCAGTGAATATCTAGCGGTTCGGGGGACGGATGGCTACACCTTC	CASSEYLAVRGTDGYTF
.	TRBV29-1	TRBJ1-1	TGCAGCGTTGAAGAGGAAGTAGGGACTGAAGCTTTCTTT	CSVEEEVGTEAFF
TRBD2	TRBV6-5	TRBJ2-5	TGTGCCAGCAGCCGCGGGGGGGCCGGAAAGACCCAGTACTTC	CASSRGGAGKTQYF
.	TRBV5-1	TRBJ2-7	TGCGCCAGCAGCTCAGTACGTGGGGCCCCCGGAGAGCAGTACTTC	CASSSVRGAPGEQYF
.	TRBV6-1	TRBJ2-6	TGTGCCAGCAGTGAAGGGGGATCTGGGGCCAACGTCCTGACTTTC	CASSEGGSGANVLTF
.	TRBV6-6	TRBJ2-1	TGTGCCAGCAGCGGGACGCTGCTAACGGACGAGCAGTTCTTC	CASSGTLLTDEQFF
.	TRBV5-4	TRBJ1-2	TGTGCCAGCAGCACCCGGCGGAAGCTGTCTAACTATGGCTACACCTTC	CASSTRRKLSNYGYTF
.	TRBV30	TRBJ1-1	TGTGCCTGGATCGGGCTGAACACTGAAGCTTTCTTT	CAWIGLNTEAFF
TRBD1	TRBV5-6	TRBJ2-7	TGTGCCAGCAGCTTATGGGACAGGGTCTACGAGCAGTACTTC	CASSLWDRVYEQYF
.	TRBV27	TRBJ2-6	TGTGCCAGCAGTTACCTGGGACCGAGCTCTGGGGCCAACGTCCTGACTTTC	CASSYLGPSSGANVLTF
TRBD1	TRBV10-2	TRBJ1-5	TGCGCCAGCAGGGACGGACAGGGAGATCTTCAGCCCCAGCATTTT	CASRDGQGDLQPQHF
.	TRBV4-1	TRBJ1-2	TGCGCCAGCAGCCCAGATTTTCATGGCTACACCTTC	CASSPDFHGYTF